The present entry profiles one TCR beta chain with its context. Its cognate antigen is unknown. The data were obtained in a study of T cells in Graves' hyperthyroidism and ophthalmopathy. Unmatched junction bases numbered 1, after V lost 4 bases and J lost 3 bases. CDR3 size: 14 residues. The germline gives CDR1 LNHDA, CDR2 SQIVND (reference sequence). Patients having uncontrolled infection, another autoimmune disease, pregnancy or lactation were not included. Together with thyroid ultrasound, orbital computed tomography, serum thyroxine and TRAb, clinical symptoms were used for diagnoses. The source material, RNA transcripts, was used to amplify TCR beta CDR3 regions. Carried out on the TCR CDR3, a first-round RT-PCR used the HTBI primer set. TCRdb reprocessed the multiplex PCR reads via MiXCR and lists one record per CDR3 protein. Of hundreds of thousands of distinct CDR3 sequences detected, approximately 14% appear once; the ten largest clones hold approximately 10%.

Study-wide findings and caveats: With a median lead of approximately 6 months before onset, the model predicted ophthalmopathy.

This receptor was taken from a young woman with Graves' hyperthyroidism. Sequenced input: blood. The chain couples TRBV19 to TRBJ2-1, with 9 bases identical to TRBD2. The CDR3: CASSTTSGYNEQFF. Written as DNA, the CDR3 is TGTGCCAGTAGTACGACTAGCGGCTACAATGAGCAGTTCTTC. Full variable domain (missing parts from reference TRBV19 and TRBJ2-1): DGGITQSPKYLFRKEGQNVTLSCEQNLNHDAMYWYRQDPGQGLRLIYYSQIVNDFQKGDIAEGYSVSREKKESFPLTVTSAQKNPTAFYLCASSTTSGYNEQFFGPGTRLTVL.